This T cell receptor (beta chain) derives from a study of blood T cell dynamics during melanoma immunotherapy. Across the study: Metastatic melanoma patients received first-line pembrolizumab or nivolumab plus ipilimumab.

Sequencing was performed with immunoSEQ multiplex PCR; in TCRdb, only in-frame clones are kept and a portion is missing. The repertoire holds a few thousand clones, with roughly 80% as singletons. The time point was: pre-treatment baseline. Germline lookup yields CDR1 MDHEN and CDR2 SYDVKM. V was pared by 6 bases and J by 2 bases, with 9 bases of the junction left unmatched. The CDR3 contains 15 residues. V gene TRBV28 combines with J gene TRBJ1-1; TRBD1 matches 7 bases. Specimen: blood, collected from a patient treated with checkpoint blockade. This clonotype was obtained from a human donor with melanoma. CDR3 DNA sequence: TGTGCCAGCAGCCCACGGACAGGAGGTAACACTGAAGCTTTCTTT. Protein product: CASSPRTGGNTEAFF. Looking up the rest from reference TRBV28 and TRBJ1-1 gives the full variable domain: DVKVTQSSRYLVKRTGEKVFLECVQDMDHENMFWYRQDPGLGLRLIYFSYDVKMKEKGDIPEGYSVSREKKERFSLILESASTNQTSMYLCASSPRTGGNTEAFFGQGTRLTVV.